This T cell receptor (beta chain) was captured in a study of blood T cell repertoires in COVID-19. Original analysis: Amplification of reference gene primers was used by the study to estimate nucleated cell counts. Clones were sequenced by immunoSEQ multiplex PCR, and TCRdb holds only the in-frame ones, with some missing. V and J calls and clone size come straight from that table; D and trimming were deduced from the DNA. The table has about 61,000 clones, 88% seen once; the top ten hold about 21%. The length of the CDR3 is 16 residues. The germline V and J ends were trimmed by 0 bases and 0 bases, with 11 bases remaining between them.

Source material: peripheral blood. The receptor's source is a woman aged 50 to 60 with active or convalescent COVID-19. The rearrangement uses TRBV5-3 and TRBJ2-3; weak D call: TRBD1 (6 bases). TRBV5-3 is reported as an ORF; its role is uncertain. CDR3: CARSLAIRGSTDTQYF. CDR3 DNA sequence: TGTGCCAGAAGCTTGGCCATCAGGGGCAGCACAGATACGCAGTATTTT.